These T cell receptor beta chains were read from a single sample in a study of metastatic and nonmetastatic thyroid tumors. TCRdb reanalyzed the PCR reads with MiXCR. The sample holds 100,000 or so clones, around 14% seen once. Source material: blood. The receptors come from a female donor with papillary thyroid cancer or a benign thyroid nodule (not recorded which). Some clones in this sample may be carry-over from other donors' samples. Each CDR3 is given without its conserved first and last residue. The order of the fields is V gene, CDR3 length, J gene, CDR3 protein.

V: TRBV7-8; length: 13; J: TRBJ1-6; CDR3: ASSRGGQGNSPLH
V: TRBV6-1; length: 11; J: TRBJ1-2; CDR3: ASPREIRDGYT
V: TRBV6-1; length: 14; J: TRBJ2-1; CDR3: ASSTAAGGVINEQF
V: TRBV7-9; length: 13; J: TRBJ1-6; CDR3: ASSHPRGVSSPLH
V: TRBV20-1; length: 11; J: TRBJ1-5; CDR3: SARTVRNQPQH
V: TRBV2; length: 12; J: TRBJ1-2; CDR3: ASSGGDSGYGYT
V: TRBV6-1; length: 13; J: TRBJ1-5; CDR3: ASSDAGGSSQPQH
V: TRBV28; length: 14; J: TRBJ2-5; CDR3: ASSPTTSGGRETQY
V: TRBV2; length: 12; J: TRBJ1-5; CDR3: ASRAGTPDQPQH
V: TRBV5-1; length: 10; J: TRBJ2-1; CDR3: ASSLGHNEQF
V: TRBV4-1; length: 14; J: TRBJ1-5; CDR3: ASSQEGAAFSQPQH
V: TRBV12-3/TRBV12-4; length: 12; J: TRBJ1-6; CDR3: ASSLVANGSPLH
V: TRBV28; length: 12; J: TRBJ1-5; CDR3: ASIPSDRDQPQH
V: TRBV11-2; length: 13; J: TRBJ2-6; CDR3: ASSLEGSGANVLT
V: TRBV11-1; length: 14; J: TRBJ2-6; CDR3: ASSITLGTGANVLT
V: TRBV11-1; length: 13; J: TRBJ2-3; CDR3: ASSRKPGSTDTQY
V: TRBV5-1; length: 13; J: TRBJ2-3; CDR3: ASSLDVGFTDTQY
V: TRBV9; length: 11; J: TRBJ2-2; CDR3: ASSVVEGGELF
V: TRBV5-6; length: 12; J: TRBJ2-7; CDR3: ASSLSGRDYEQY
V: TRBV6-1; length: 12; J: TRBJ1-1; CDR3: ASTPGEWGTEAF
V: TRBV18; length: 11; J: TRBJ2-5; CDR3: ASSPLGWETQY
V: TRBV9; length: 11; J: TRBJ2-2; CDR3: ASSVSPPGELF
V: TRBV6-2/TRBV6-3; length: 14; J: TRBJ2-2; CDR3: ASSYTLAFNTGELF
V: TRBV9; length: 14; J: TRBJ2-1; CDR3: ASSGPDGTEDNEQF
V: TRBV11-2; length: 12; J: TRBJ2-2; CDR3: ASSLDYNTGELF
V: TRBV20-1; length: 12; J: TRBJ1-5; CDR3: SARGGRENQPQH
V: TRBV9; length: 12; J: TRBJ2-5; CDR3: ASSVPGGQETQY
V: TRBV11-2; length: 9; J: TRBJ2-7; CDR3: ASLGGSSIY
V: TRBV21-1; length: 17; J: TRBJ2-3; CDR3: ASSRLGLAGESSTDTQY
V: TRBV6-1; length: 13; J: TRBJ1-2; CDR3: ASSEEARGKACYT
V: TRBV19; length: 15; J: TRBJ2-7; CDR3: ASSRGTAIGSSYEQY
V: TRBV11-3; length: 13; J: TRBJ2-7; CDR3: ASSPEGGTFDEQY
V: TRBV2; length: 12; J: TRBJ2-7; CDR3: ASSEGVLNAEQY
V: TRBV3-1; length: 10; J: TRBJ1-6; CDR3: ASSDPHSPLH
V: TRBV28; length: 13; J: TRBJ2-7; CDR3: ASSSTSGRAYEQY
V: TRBV6-1; length: 13; J: TRBJ1-1; CDR3: ASSAIRTGLAEAF
V: TRBV7-2; length: 12; J: TRBJ2-7; CDR3: ASSPGGSPYEQY
V: TRBV2; length: 13; J: TRBJ2-1; CDR3: ASSEGGDSYNEQF
V: TRBV7-6; length: 14; J: TRBJ2-7; CDR3: ASSLAAGVNSGEQY
V: TRBV7-2; length: 15; J: TRBJ2-1; CDR3: ASSRLPGADYYNEQF
V: TRBV7-8; length: 13; J: TRBJ1-1; CDR3: ASSLGYRGDTEAF
V: TRBV6-1; length: 12; J: TRBJ2-7; CDR3: ASAQAVNSYEQY